The T cell receptor (beta chain) under discussion was sequenced for a study of blood T cell repertoires in COVID-19 (dated by TCRdb to the early 2020s). Regarding the study in general: Samples from collaborators originated in the United States, Italy and Spain and spanned both the acute and convalescent phases of COVID-19. The material from the prospective study consisted of cDNA or gDNA derived from T cells, B-cell-depleted T cells, or PBMCs. The dataset comprised deeply sampled blood TCRbeta repertoires from subjects exposed to, actively infected with, or recovered from COVID-19. A freely available public database, intended as a resource for researchers studying the immune response to SARS-CoV-2, is where the repertoires were released. The samples were drawn from two sources: the first 160 participants of the ongoing ImmuneRACE study, and 950 to 1,500 subjects contributed by 6 global collaborators. Nearly every sample came with metadata listing a de-identified subject ID, COVID-19 status, age in years and sex. Where available, HLA class I and class II types were taken from metadata supplied by the sample provider and were not determined by assay-based typing. General study outcomes and caveats: Clinical and demographic metadata were provided uncurated, with the amount varying by source and participant.

TCRbeta CDR3 regions were amplified from genomic DNA using the immunoSEQ Assay, a bias-controlled multiplex PCR. On the authors' methods: Within the assay, amplification of reference gene primers was used to estimate how many nucleated cells each sample contained. To quantify the absolute abundance of each unique TCRbeta CDR3 rearrangement, sequence reads were collapsed and filtered. Productive Simpson clonality was computed per sample as the square root of Simpson's diversity index over productive rearrangements. What TCRdb holds here is the immuneACCESS table cut down to in-frame rearrangements. Part of the clones is not present; checked against another copy, under half of the missing clones reflect an unresolved V gene, and the others are unexplained. D and trimming come from the DNA, and the V and J calls and clone size come from that table. This sample holds around 130,000 clones; about 88% were observed only once. Roughly 17% of the sample goes to the ten largest clones.

Whole blood was collected in K2EDTA tubes by collaborating institutions according to the institutions' own protocols. Collaborator samples were shipped for TCRbeta analysis as frozen whole blood, isolated PBMCs, or DNA extracted from either sample type. Of note for this clone: The antigen this receptor binds is unknown. Base qualities are missing; no much larger clone stands one base away.

This receptor was obtained from an elderly woman with acute or convalescent COVID-19. Sequencing used peripheral blood.

The base sequence is TGTGCCAGCAGCGTAACCCTAGCGGGAAAGCAGGCTGGGGCCAACGTCCTGACTTTC. Its protein reads: CASSVTLAGKQAGANVLTF. The rearrangement combines TRBV9 with TRBJ2-6, and 9 junction bases match TRBD2. The CDR3 spans 19 residues, from the cysteine through the phenylalanine. Just CDR3 DNA is preserved here, 57 bases in frame from base 1. For this chain, trimming is 1 base at the V end and 2 bases at the J end, and the number of junction bases without a gene match is 10. Based on the germline V gene, the CDR1 and CDR2 sequences are SGDLS and YYNGEE.